This T cell receptor (beta chain) originates from a study of blood T cell repertoires in COVID-19. Across the whole study: From T cells, B-cell-depleted T cells, or PBMCs came the material, which was cDNA or gDNA.

Original data processing: Counts of nucleated cells, estimated from reference gene primer amplification, were obtained. This table comes from immunoSEQ multiplex PCR, and its TCRdb copy is limited to in-frame clones, with some not included. Clone size and V and J calls were adopted from that table, with D and trimming inferred from the DNA. In the table there are 180,000 or so clones, roughly 84% of which are singletons. Specimen: PBMCs or T cells enriched from blood (not recorded which). The clonotype originates from a woman between 55 and 75 years old who had recovered from COVID-19.

The DNA for the CDR3 is TGCGCCAGCAGACTAGCGGCAGATACTAGCACAGATACGCAGTATTTT. This encodes CASRLAADTSTDTQYF. This chain links TRBV5-1 with TRBJ2-3; 8 bases line up with TRBD2. This CDR3 is 16 amino acids long. Germline V gene sequence: CDR1 SGHRS, CDR2 YFSETQ. V lost 5 bases and J lost 0; bases outside the gene matches: 8.